The 6 T cell receptor beta chains reported below all come from one sample, sequenced in a study of T cells after yellow fever vaccination. TCRdb re-called the 5' RACE reads through MiXCR, storing one row per CDR3 protein. The sample contains about 170,000 distinct CDR3 sequences, about 6% of which appear only once. Sequences were derived from CD4+ T cells sorted from PBMCs, sampled on the day of the first yellow fever vaccination. The receptors originated from a man between 18 and 35 years old who received the YFV17D yellow fever vaccine.

This clonotype was counted a few times. The J gene is TRBJ2-3, the V gene TRBV11-2, with D possibly matching TRBD1 (6 bases). This CDR3 is built from 13 residues. Trimming left V 5 bases short and J 11 bases short, with 17 bases between. Looked up from germline, CDR1 is SGHAT and CDR2 is FQNNGV. The CDR3 is CASSPPDRSLQYF. CDR3 coding DNA: TGTGCCAGCAGCCCCCCCGACAGGAGTTTGCAGTATTTT.

This clonotype was detected many times. The chain combines TRBV10-3 with TRBJ2-3; a weak D match, TRBD2 (6 bases). This CDR3 has 12 residues. Trimming took off 9 bases at V and 5 bases at J, with 12 bases between the two ends. CDR1 is ENHRY, CDR2 SYGVKD, per germline. DNA for the CDR3: TGTGCCATAACGCGGGACCTAGATACGCAGTATTTT. Residues: CAITRDLDTQYF.

This clonotype was detected many times. J is TRBJ2-3 and V is TRBV7-2, with D possibly being TRBD1 (6 bases). Germline-derived CDR1 and CDR2 are SGHTA and FQGNSA. V was pared by 6 bases and J by 5 bases, with 15 bases between. The CDR3 spans 14 residues. CDR3 sequence reads: CASRMARGRDTQYF. The CDR3 DNA sequence: TGTGCCAGCAGGATGGCAAGGGGGAGAGATACGCAGTATTTT.

The CDR3 nucleotides read TGTGCCAGCAGCGTCCGGAACGGGGAGACCCAGTACTTC. It is translated as CASSVRNGETQYF. V gene TRBV9 combines with J gene TRBJ2-5; D call uncertain. CDR1 is SGDLS and CDR2 is YYNGEE in the germline V gene. The CDR3 totals 13 residues. V was clipped by 2 bases and J by 5 bases, with 10 bases between them. Complete variable domain (other parts from reference TRBV9 and TRBJ2-5): DSGVTQTPKHLITATGQRVTLRCSPRSGDLSVYWYQQSLDQGLQFLIQYYNGEERAKGNILERFSAQQFPDLHSELNLSSLELGDSALYFCASSVRNGETQYFGPGTRLLVL.

This clonotype was counted at least ten times. This chain uses TRBV7-2 with TRBJ1-1; D is unresolved. Germline V gene data show CDR1 as SGHTA and CDR2 as FQGNSA. The V and J ends lost 4 bases and 1 base respectively, with 10 bases between them. The CDR3 spans 14 residues. The CDR3 protein is CASSSNTRNTEAFF. The CDR3 coding sequence is TGTGCCAGCAGCTCCAACACACGGAACACTGAAGCTTTCTTT.

This clonotype came up many times. The CDR3 DNA follows: TGCAGCGTCGAATATAGGGTCAGCGGTGAGCAGTTCTTC. Translation: CSVEYRVSGEQFF. The chain employs TRBV29-1 and TRBJ2-1; D might be TRBD2 (5 bases). Trimming removed 6 bases at V and 9 bases at J, with 18 bases between. This CDR3 is 13 amino acids long. CDR1 is SQVTM, CDR2 ANQGSEA, per germline.